This entry describes one T cell receptor beta chain. Its antigen remains unknown. This entry belongs to a study of T cells in localized non-small cell lung cancer. Findings and limits, study-wide: Uninvolved adjacent lung had the highest recorded T cell clonality, with tumor below it. Heterogeneity cannot be ruled out, as sequencing used one tumor region only. Appearances in adjacent lung were noted for a median approximately 50 of the top 100 tumor clones. Among blood samples, higher T cell density accompanied longer overall survival.

Sequencing used immunoSEQ multiplex PCR; TCRdb keeps in-frame clones, though not all of them. This repertoire shows 50,000 to 65,000 clones, around 81% found once; its top ten account for around 4.8%. Germline V gives CDR1 KGHSH, CDR2 LQKENI. The CDR3 loop spans 12 amino acids. Trimming removed 5 bases at V and 4 bases at J, with 8 bases between. The genes are TRBV18 and TRBJ1-1; D not certain. This specimen was PBMCs, taken before any cancer treatment. The receptor was derived from a man aged 40 to 70 with stage II lung adenocarcinoma. The CDR3 loop is CASSGSGTEAFF. Written as DNA, the CDR3 is TGTGCCAGCTCAGGCTCTGGCACTGAAGCTTTCTTT.